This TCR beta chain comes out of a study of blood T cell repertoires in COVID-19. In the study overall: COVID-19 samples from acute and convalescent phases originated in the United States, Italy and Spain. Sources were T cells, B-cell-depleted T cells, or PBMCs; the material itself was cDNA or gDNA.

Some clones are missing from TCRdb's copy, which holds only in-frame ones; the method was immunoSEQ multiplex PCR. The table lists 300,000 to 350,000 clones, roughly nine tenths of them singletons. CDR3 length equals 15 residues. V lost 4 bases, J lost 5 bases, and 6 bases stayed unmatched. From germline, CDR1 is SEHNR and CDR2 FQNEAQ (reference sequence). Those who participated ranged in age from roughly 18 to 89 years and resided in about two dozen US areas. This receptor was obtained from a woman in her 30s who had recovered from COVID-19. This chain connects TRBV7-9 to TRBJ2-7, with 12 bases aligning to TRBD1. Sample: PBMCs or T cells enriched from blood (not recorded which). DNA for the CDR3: TGTGCCAGCAGCTCCCGGGACAGGGGGCAAAACGAGCAGTACTTC. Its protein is CASSSRDRGQNEQYF.